The 32 T cell receptor beta chains presented below share a single source sample, sequenced in a study of blood T cells in healthy people across ages. With a J-beta primer mix and a sample-barcoded 5' primer, a second PCR ran about 7 to 11 cycles. Each CDR3 protein is one row after TCRdb ran MiXCR on the 5' RACE reads. The sample lists roughly 1.9 million distinct CDR3 sequences, about two fifths occurring once. The sequenced sample was blood. The origin of the receptors is a human donor in good health.

As to this clonotype: This likely comes from a read error, as the CDR3 has no conserved phenylalanine or tryptophan at its end. The chain uses TRBV6-5 and TRBJ2-3; TRBD2 matches 10 bases. The CDR3 covers 16 residues. Germline lookup yields CDR1 MNHEY and CDR2 SVGAGI. For the CDR3, the DNA is TGTGCCAGCAGTTCGACTAGCGGGCTCACCACAGATATGCAGTATCTT. This encodes CASSSTSGLTTDMQYL.

V usage is TRBV20-1 and J usage is TRBJ2-3; 7 bases align to TRBD2. Germline V CDR1 and CDR2: DFQATT, SNEGSKA (reference sequence). V lost 0 bases, J lost 1 base, and 1 base stayed unmatched. This CDR3 contains 14 residues. The CDR3: CSARDTSGTDTQYF. The CDR3 DNA sequence: TGCAGTGCTAGAGATACTAGCGGCACAGATACGCAGTATTTT.

The chain carries TRBV14 and TRBJ2-1, with a tentative D call TRBD2 (7 bases). CDR3 size: 20 residues. The germline CDR1 and CDR2 sequences are SGHDN and FVKESK. V was clipped by 4 bases and J by 0 bases, with 25 bases between them. In nucleotides, the CDR3 is TGTGCCAGCAGCCTACAGGTCGGGGGGCAAAAGCGGTTCTCCTACAATGAGCAGTTCTTC. Protein product: CASSLQVGGQKRFSYNEQFF.

The gene calls are TRBV7-9 and TRBJ2-7; the D call may be TRBD1 or TRBD2 (6 bases each). Germline assignment: CDR1 SEHNR and CDR2 FQNEAQ (reference sequence). V was trimmed by 4 bases and J by 7 bases, leaving 14 bases between them. This CDR3 comprises 13 residues. This CDR3 is CASSSEGGGEQYF. The CDR3 bases are TGTGCCAGCAGCTCGGAGGGGGGTGGGGAGCAGTACTTC.

This clonotype was seen a handful of times. The chain combines TRBV7-2 with TRBJ1-2; no clear D gene. The V gene lost 0 bases and the J gene lost 5 bases, with 10 bases spanning the gap. CDR1 is SGHTA, CDR2 FQGNSA, per germline. This CDR3 comprises 14 residues. CDR3 region: CASSLAPADYGYTF. The CDR3 DNA reads as TGTGCCAGCAGCTTAGCGCCAGCCGATTATGGCTACACCTTC.

CDR3 sequence (DNA): TGTGCCAGCAGCTTAATAAGCCAGTTCGCTGAAGCTTTCTTT. This encodes CASSLISQFAEAFF. The rearrangement joins TRBV7-2 to TRBJ1-1, with unresolved D. The CDR3 length is 14 residues. Germline CDR1 and CDR2: SGHTA and FQGNSA. The V gene lost 2 bases and the J gene lost 6 bases, with 13 bases spanning the gap.

V is TRBV7-2 and J is TRBJ1-2; D might be TRBD1 (6 bases). The length of the CDR3 is 15 residues. V was trimmed by 2 bases and J by 8 bases, leaving 18 bases between them. CDR1 is SGHTA and CDR2 is FQGNSA in the germline V gene. The CDR3 nucleotides read TGTGCCAGCAGCTTATCTCCAGGGGTTTTTAAGGGCTACACCTTC. As protein: CASSLSPGVFKGYTF.

Ten or more counts support this clonotype. The rearrangement uses TRBV7-2 and TRBJ2-5; unclear D gene. V was pared by 1 base and J by 0 bases, with 6 bases between. The CDR3 runs to 14 residues. Germline CDR1 and CDR2: SGHTA and FQGNSA. The CDR3 here is CASSLVGNQETQYF. The CDR3 DNA is TGTGCCAGCAGCTTAGTCGGCAACCAAGAGACCCAGTACTTC.

V and J are TRBV7-3 and TRBJ2-3; D possibly corresponds to TRBD2 (5 bases). From germline, CDR1 is SGHTA and CDR2 FQGTGA. Deletions cut 9 bases from V and 2 bases from J, with 15 bases between. CDR3 size: 14 residues. CDR3 in amino acids: CASWSRDYTDTQYF. CDR3 DNA: TGTGCCAGTTGGTCGAGGGATTACACAGATACGCAGTATTTT. The whole variable domain, filled in from reference TRBV7-3 and TRBJ2-3, reads GAGVSQTPSNKVTEKGKYVELRCDPISGHTALYWYRQSLGQGPEFLIYFQGTGAADDSGLPNDRFFAVRPEGSVSTLKIQRTERGDSAVYLCASWSRDYTDTQYFGPGTRLTVL.

This clonotype was seen a few times. V is TRBV4-1 and J is TRBJ2-5; 7 bases match TRBD2. The DNA end lines up better with TRBJ2-7; the J call may be wrong. Germline assignment: CDR1 MGHRA and CDR2 YSYEKL. The CDR3 spans 15 residues. The CDR3 coding sequence is TGCGCCAGCAGCCAAGATTTGCGGGGGATCGACGAGCAGTACTTC. Amino acid sequence: CASSQDLRGIDEQYF.

The V call is TRBV5-1, the J call TRBJ2-7; possibly TRBD1 for D (6 bases). Trimming took off 0 bases at V and 3 bases at J, with 13 bases between the two ends. There are 15 residues in the CDR3. CDR1 is SGHRS and CDR2 is YFSETQ in the germline V gene. The DNA for the CDR3 is TGCGCCAGCAGCTTGGGGGACATCGGGGTCTACGAGCAGTACTTC. Its translation is CASSLGDIGVYEQYF.

This rearrangement joins TRBV3-1 to TRBJ1-2, with TRBD1 as a possible D gene (6 bases). V was pared by 6 bases and J by 4 bases, with 15 bases between. CDR1 is LGHDT, CDR2 YNNKEL, per germline (reference sequence). The CDR3 runs 14 residues. The CDR3 nucleotides are TGTGCCAGCAGAAGTAGACAGGCCCTCTATGGCTACACCTTC. Its protein is CASRSRQALYGYTF.

The CDR3 DNA reads as TGTGCCAGCAGCCAGGGGGGGAGCGGGACTGAAGCTTTCTTT. This gives the protein CASSQGGSGTEAFF. The chain couples TRBV3-1 to TRBJ1-1, with a weak D call TRBD1 (5 bases). Per germline, CDR1 LGHDT and CDR2 YNNKEL (reference sequence). CDR3 length: 14 amino acids. The V gene lost 3 bases and the J gene lost 5 bases, with 13 bases spanning the gap.

The chain carries TRBV6-2 or TRBV6-3 and TRBJ1-2, with D perhaps matching TRBD1 (5 bases). The CDR3 consists of 13 residues. Germline V gives CDR1 MNHEY, CDR2 SVGEGT. Deletions cut 10 bases from V and 4 bases from J, with 16 bases between. The DNA of the CDR3 is TGTGCCACCCAGTCTGGGGCTAGCTATGGCTACACCTTC. This gives the protein CATQSGASYGYTF.

This clonotype has more than one count but fewer than ten. The rearrangement joins TRBV6-6 to TRBJ1-3; no clear D. The CDR3 loop spans 15 amino acids. The germline V gene encodes CDR1 MNHNY and CDR2 SVGAGI (reference sequence). V was shortened by 4 bases and J by 0 bases, with 10 bases between the two germline ends. CDR3: CASSSTWLSGNTIYF. The CDR3 bases are TGTGCCAGCAGTTCTACTTGGCTCTCTGGAAACACCATATATTTT.

This clonotype came up a few times. One junction end disagrees with the germline gene, perhaps due to a read error. This chain links TRBV27 with TRBJ2-1, with D possibly called TRBD1 or TRBD2 (6 bases each). CDR3 length: 17 amino acids. Germline V gene data show CDR1 as MNHEY and CDR2 as SMNVEV (reference sequence). CDR3 sequence reads: CAGSLFPGADSYNEQFF. CDR3 nucleotides: TGTGCCGGCAGTTTATTTCCGGGGGCGGACTCCTACAATGAGCAGTTCTTC.

This clonotype has more than one count but fewer than ten. This chain joins TRBV28 and TRBJ2-4, with D possibly being TRBD2 (6 bases). This CDR3 comprises 15 residues. V lost 4 bases to trimming and J lost 3 bases, with 13 bases between them. Germline V gives CDR1 MDHEN, CDR2 SYDVKM. CDR3 DNA: TGTGCCAGCAGTTCCCGGGGGAGTGTCAAAAACATTCAGTACTTC. Its translation: CASSSRGSVKNIQYF.

The sample holds one count of this clonotype. This sequence joins TRBV20-1 and TRBJ1-1, with no clear D. The CDR3 is 12 residues long. The V end lost 1 base, the J end lost 5 bases, and 8 bases lay between the germline ends. CDR1 DFQATT and CDR2 SNEGSKA come from the germline V gene (reference sequence). The CDR3 coding sequence is TGCAGTGCTAGAGGGAGTCGGACTGAAGCTTTCTTT. Protein product: CSARGSRTEAFF.

This chain joins TRBV24-1 and TRBJ2-1, with 10 bases that match TRBD2. The junction had 15 bases not matched to a gene; V was cut back by 1 base and J by 4 bases. CDR1 is KGHDR and CDR2 is SFDVKD in the germline V gene. The CDR3 is 20 amino acids. CDR3 in DNA: TGTGCCACCAGTGATTTTCGAGCGGGGGGGTCGACAAGGAAATACAATGAGCAGTTCTTC. It translates to CATSDFRAGGSTRKYNEQFF.

CDR3 in amino acids: CASSLPSGGFSSYNEQFF. CDR3 nucleotide sequence: TGTGCCAGCAGTTTACCTAGCGGGGGGTTTAGCTCCTACAATGAGCAGTTCTTC. The chain uses TRBV12-3 or TRBV12-4 and TRBJ2-1; 11 positions match TRBD2. V lost 2 bases, J lost 0 bases, and 6 bases stayed unmatched. This CDR3 contains 18 residues.

V and J are TRBV29-1 and TRBJ2-5; 16 positions agree with TRBD2. The length of the CDR3 is 16 residues. V gave up 3 bases and J gave up 2 bases; unmatched junction bases: 3. The V gene's germline CDR1 is SQVTM and CDR2 ANQGSEA. CDR3 nucleotide sequence: TGCAGCGTTGAGGGACTAGCGGGGGGGCTTCAAGAGACCCAGTACTTC. This codes for CSVEGLAGGLQETQYF.

This chain uses TRBV15 with TRBJ2-7; no clear D. V lost 5 bases to trimming and J lost 6 bases, with 17 bases between them. The CDR3 is 14 amino acids. CDR1 is LNHNV, CDR2 YYDKDF, per germline (reference sequence). Here the CDR3 reads CATSFGELSGEQYF. Here the CDR3 DNA reads TGTGCCACCAGCTTTGGGGAATTAAGTGGCGAGCAGTACTTC. The full variable domain, in which reference TRBV15 and TRBJ2-7 provide the parts outside the CDR3, is DAMVIQNPRYQVTQFGKPVTLSCSQTLNHNVMYWYQQKSSQAPKLLFHYYDKDFNNEADTPDNFQSRRPNTSFCFLDIRSPGLGDTAMYLCATSFGELSGEQYFGPGTRLTVT.

This chain uses TRBV5-1 with TRBJ2-4; D gene uncertain. The J call may not be correct, given that the DNA end is closer to TRBJ2-7. Germline loops: CDR1 SGHRS, CDR2 YFSETQ. This CDR3 has 13 residues. The CDR3 DNA is TGCGCCAGCAGCACAACTGGGAACTACGAGCAGTACTTC. Translating it yields CASSTTGNYEQYF.

The chain joins TRBV7-6 to TRBJ1-2; the D gene is possibly TRBD1 (5 bases). Trimming removed 5 bases from V and 6 bases from J, with 13 bases in between. The CDR3 sequence is 13 residues long. The germline CDR1 and CDR2 sequences are SGHVS and FNYEAQ. The CDR3 spells CASSQGAGNGYTF. In DNA, the CDR3 is TGTGCCAGCAGCCAAGGGGCTGGAAATGGCTACACCTTC.

A few counts support this clonotype. The chain joins TRBV4-1 to TRBJ2-3; no clear D. This CDR3 contains 15 residues. Trimming left V 3 bases short and J 5 bases short, with 15 bases between. Germline values: CDR1 MGHRA, CDR2 YSYEKL. The CDR3 DNA reads TGCGCCAGCAGCCAGACTTCTAAGGGTGGAGATACGCAGTATTTT. This encodes CASSQTSKGGDTQYF.

This chain links TRBV6-1 with TRBJ2-4; no clear D gene. The DNA end lines up better with TRBJ2-7; the J call may be wrong. The CDR3 consists of 14 residues. Germline loops: CDR1 MNHNS, CDR2 SASEGT. Here the CDR3 DNA reads TGTGCCAGCAGCCACGGCGCGAGATCCTACGAGCAGTACTTC. Encoded protein: CASSHGARSYEQYF.

This clonotype was observed a handful of times. This rearrangement joins TRBV27 to TRBJ2-6; D not certain. Germline V gives CDR1 MNHEY, CDR2 SMNVEV (reference sequence). This CDR3 spans 14 amino acids. Trimming removed 7 bases at V and 2 bases at J, with 9 bases between. CDR3 region: CASKQIAGANVLTF. The CDR3 DNA sequence: TGTGCCAGCAAACAGATCGCTGGGGCCAACGTCCTGACTTTC.

The chain couples TRBV5-6 to TRBJ2-2; TRBD2 might be the D (6 bases). Trimming cost V 7 bases and J 5 bases, with 15 bases left between them. Germline values: CDR1 SGHDT, CDR2 YYEEEE. The CDR3 covers 14 residues. The CDR3 DNA reads TGTGCCAGCGAGGCGGGGCTTGAAACCGGGGAGCTGTTTTTT. This translates into CASEAGLETGELFF.

The DNA of the CDR3 is TGTGCCAGCAGGCTCTTGGGTAGGACAGGGATGAACACTGAAGCTTTCTTT. The encoded protein is CASRLLGRTGMNTEAFF. The J gene is TRBJ1-1, the V gene TRBV7-9; 8 positions agree with TRBD1. Germline-derived CDR1 and CDR2 are SEHNR and FQNEAQ (reference sequence). This CDR3 region has 17 residues. After removal of 6 bases from V and 0 bases from J, the junction contained 12 bases not matched to a gene.

V and J are TRBV5-1 and TRBJ1-1; TRBD1 matches 10 bases. The CDR3 totals 15 residues. The germline V gene encodes CDR1 SGHRS and CDR2 YFSETQ. Trimming at V came to 3 bases and at J to 1 base, leaving 3 bases not matched to a gene. The CDR3 region is CASSYRTGGNTEAFF. CDR3 nucleotide sequence: TGCGCCAGCAGCTATCGGACAGGGGGGAACACTGAAGCTTTCTTT.

This clonotype was seen ten or more times. The chain carries TRBV4-2 and TRBJ2-7; maybe TRBD1 (6 bases). Germline V gene data show CDR1 as LGHNA and CDR2 as YNFKEQ. Trimming took off 5 bases at V and 0 bases at J, with 14 bases between the two ends. There are 15 residues in the CDR3. This chain's CDR3 is CASSNTGSSSYEQYF. DNA for the CDR3: TGTGCCAGCAGCAATACAGGGTCAAGCTCCTACGAGCAGTACTTC.

The V call is TRBV5-1, the J call TRBJ2-1; 9 bases agree with TRBD1. From germline, CDR1 is SGHRS and CDR2 YFSETQ. Germline trimming cut 4 bases from V and 7 bases from J; bases unmatched to any gene: 9. The CDR3 runs to 15 residues. Written as DNA, the CDR3 is TGCGCCAGCAGCGTAGTACAGGGGGCCTGGAATGAGCAGTTCTTC. This encodes CASSVVQGAWNEQFF.